The clone carrying this TCR beta chain was picked up a small number of times. This record comes from a study of blood T cell repertoires in COVID-19. TCRdb's copy holds only in-frame clones and misses some; the assay was immunoSEQ multiplex PCR. The sample includes approximately 200,000 clones, less than 85% seen only once; the top ten take 15% to 20%. The CDR3 has 12 residues. CDR1 is WSHSY, CDR2 SAAADI, per germline. V shed 6 bases and J shed 4 bases, with 7 bases lying between them. Either two negative PCRs, clearance, or symptom resolution qualified Cohort 3 donors as recovered. The source of this sequence is a man aged 35-49 years who had recovered from COVID-19. This rearrangement joins TRBV10-2 to TRBJ1-5; D unresolved. The sequenced sample was PBMCs or T cells enriched from blood (not recorded which). The CDR3 sequence is CASSGENQPQHF. CDR3 sequence (DNA): TGCGCCAGCAGCGGAGAGAATCAGCCCCAGCATTTT.